This TCR beta chain was captured in a study of regulatory T cells in long-lasting Graves disease. Ten or more counts support this clonotype. The CDR3 covers 15 residues. With 1 base clipped from V and 4 bases from J, the junction kept 5 bases outside the gene matches. Germline CDR1 and CDR2: LGHNT and FRNRAP. The time point denotes: newly diagnosed GD, antithyroid drugs for less than 3 months. RNA isolated from PBMCs was used to make the TCR library. Libraries of TCR beta came from iRepertoire HTBI primers plus Arm-PCR of CDR3 regions. TCRdb redid the calling of the multiplex PCR reads with MiXCR, one entry per CDR3 protein. In the table there are 350,000 to 550,000 distinct CDR3 sequences, 15% of which are singletons. The same sample was also studied in work on T cells in Graves' hyperthyroidism and ophthalmopathy. That investigation notes: Blood shared most expanded thyroid clonotypes above 0.001. Before onset, by a median of approximately 5.9 months, the model predicted ophthalmopathy.

The origin of this receptor is a woman aged 25 to 39 with Graves disease. The V call is TRBV12-5, the J call TRBJ1-2, with 8 bases identical to TRBD1. Sequencing was performed on peripheral blood mononuclear cells (PBMCs), taken at new diagnosis, from a patient treated with antithyroid drugs. This chain's CDR3 is CASGLDLTGAYGYTF. The CDR3 DNA reads as TGTGCTAGTGGTTTGGATCTGACAGGGGCCTATGGCTACACCTTC.